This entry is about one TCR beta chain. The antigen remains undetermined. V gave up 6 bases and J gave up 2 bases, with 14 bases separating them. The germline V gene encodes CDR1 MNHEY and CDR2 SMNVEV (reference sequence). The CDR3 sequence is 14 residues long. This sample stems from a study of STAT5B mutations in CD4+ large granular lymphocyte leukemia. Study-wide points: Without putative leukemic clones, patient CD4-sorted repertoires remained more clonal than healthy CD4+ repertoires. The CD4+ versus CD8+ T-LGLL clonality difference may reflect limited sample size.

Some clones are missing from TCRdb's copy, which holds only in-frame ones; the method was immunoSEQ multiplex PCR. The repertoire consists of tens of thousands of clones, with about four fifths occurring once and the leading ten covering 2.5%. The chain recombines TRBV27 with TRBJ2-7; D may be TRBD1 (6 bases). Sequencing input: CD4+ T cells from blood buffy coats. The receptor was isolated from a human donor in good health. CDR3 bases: TGTGCCAGCAGGGGGCAGGGGAGTACCTACGAGCAGTACTTC. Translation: CASRGQGSTYEQYF.